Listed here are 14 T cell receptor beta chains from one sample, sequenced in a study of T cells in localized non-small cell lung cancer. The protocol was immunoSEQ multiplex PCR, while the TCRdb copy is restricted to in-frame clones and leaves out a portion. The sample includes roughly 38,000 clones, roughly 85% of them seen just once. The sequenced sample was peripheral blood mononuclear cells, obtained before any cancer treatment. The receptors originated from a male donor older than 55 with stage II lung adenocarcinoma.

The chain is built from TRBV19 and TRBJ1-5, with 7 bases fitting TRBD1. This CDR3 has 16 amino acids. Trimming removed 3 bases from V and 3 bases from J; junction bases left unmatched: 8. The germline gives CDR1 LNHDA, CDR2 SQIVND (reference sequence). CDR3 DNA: TGTGCCAGTAGTATGCAGGGGGAGGCGAACAATCAGCCCCAGCATTTT. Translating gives CASSMQGEANNQPQHF.

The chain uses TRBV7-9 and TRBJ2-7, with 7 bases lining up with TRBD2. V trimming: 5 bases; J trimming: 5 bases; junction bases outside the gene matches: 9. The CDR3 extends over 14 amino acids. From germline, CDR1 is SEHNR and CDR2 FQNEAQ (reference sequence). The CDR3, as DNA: TGTGCCAGCAGCCGTAGCGGGCCCTCTGACGAGCAGTACTTC. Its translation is CASSRSGPSDEQYF.

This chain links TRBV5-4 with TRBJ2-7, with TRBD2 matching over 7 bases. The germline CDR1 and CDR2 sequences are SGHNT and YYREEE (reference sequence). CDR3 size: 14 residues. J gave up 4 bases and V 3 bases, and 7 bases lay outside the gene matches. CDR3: CASSSAGTIYEQYF. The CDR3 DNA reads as TGTGCCAGCAGCTCTGCTGGGACTATATACGAGCAGTACTTC.

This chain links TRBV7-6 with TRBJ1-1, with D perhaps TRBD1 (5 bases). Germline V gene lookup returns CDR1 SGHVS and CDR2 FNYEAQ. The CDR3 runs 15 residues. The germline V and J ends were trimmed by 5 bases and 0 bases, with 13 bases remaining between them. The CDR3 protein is CASSQGALMNTEAFF. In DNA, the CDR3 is TGTGCCAGCAGCCAAGGGGCGTTAATGAACACTGAAGCTTTCTTT.

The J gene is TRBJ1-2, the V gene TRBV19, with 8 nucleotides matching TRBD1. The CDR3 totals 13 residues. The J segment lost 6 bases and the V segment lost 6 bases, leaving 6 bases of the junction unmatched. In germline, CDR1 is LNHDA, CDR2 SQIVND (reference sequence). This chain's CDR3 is CASSLDRADGYTF. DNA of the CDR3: TGTGCCAGTAGCCTGGACAGGGCGGATGGCTACACCTTC.

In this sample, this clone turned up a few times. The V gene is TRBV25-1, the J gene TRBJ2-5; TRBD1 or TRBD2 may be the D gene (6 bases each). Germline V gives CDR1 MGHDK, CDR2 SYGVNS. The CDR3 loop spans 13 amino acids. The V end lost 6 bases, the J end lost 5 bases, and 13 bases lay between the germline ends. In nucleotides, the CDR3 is TGTGCCAGCAGCGCCCGGGGGCGGGAGACCCAGTACTTC. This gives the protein CASSARGRETQYF.

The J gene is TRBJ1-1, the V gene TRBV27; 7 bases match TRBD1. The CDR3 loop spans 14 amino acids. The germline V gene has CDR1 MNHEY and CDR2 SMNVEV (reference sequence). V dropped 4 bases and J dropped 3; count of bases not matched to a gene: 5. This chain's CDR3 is CASSSRGQDTEAFF. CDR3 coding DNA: TGTGCCAGCAGTTCAAGGGGGCAGGACACTGAAGCTTTCTTT.

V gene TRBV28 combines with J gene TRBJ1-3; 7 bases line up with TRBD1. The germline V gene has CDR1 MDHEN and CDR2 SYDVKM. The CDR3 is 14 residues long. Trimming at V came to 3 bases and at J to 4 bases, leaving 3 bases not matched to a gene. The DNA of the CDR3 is TGTGCCAGCAGTTTCACGGACAGGGGAAACACCATATATTTT. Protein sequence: CASSFTDRGNTIYF.

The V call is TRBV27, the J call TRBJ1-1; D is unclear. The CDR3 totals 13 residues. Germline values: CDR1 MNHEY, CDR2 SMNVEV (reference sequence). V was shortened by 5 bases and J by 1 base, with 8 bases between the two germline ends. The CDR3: CASSPRENTEAFF. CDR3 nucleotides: TGTGCCAGCAGTCCCCGGGAGAACACTGAAGCTTTCTTT.

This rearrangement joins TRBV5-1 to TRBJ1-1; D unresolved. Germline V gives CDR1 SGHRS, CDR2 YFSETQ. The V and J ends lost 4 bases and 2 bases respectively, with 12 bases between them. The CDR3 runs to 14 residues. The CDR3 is CASSHRPLNTEAFF. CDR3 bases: TGCGCCAGCAGCCACAGACCTCTTAACACTGAAGCTTTCTTT.

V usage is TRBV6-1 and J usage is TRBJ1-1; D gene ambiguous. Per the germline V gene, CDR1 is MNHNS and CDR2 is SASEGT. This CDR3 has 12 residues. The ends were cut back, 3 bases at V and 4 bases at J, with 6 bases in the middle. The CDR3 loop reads CASSETGTEAFF. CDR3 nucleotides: TGTGCCAGCAGTGAGACGGGCACTGAAGCTTTCTTT.

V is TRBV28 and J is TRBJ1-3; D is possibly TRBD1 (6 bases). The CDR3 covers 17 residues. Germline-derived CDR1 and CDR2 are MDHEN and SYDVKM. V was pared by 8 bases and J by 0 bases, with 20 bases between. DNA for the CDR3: TGTGCCAGCCACAACACAGGGAGCCTCTACTCTGGAAACACCATATATTTT. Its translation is CASHNTGSLYSGNTIYF.

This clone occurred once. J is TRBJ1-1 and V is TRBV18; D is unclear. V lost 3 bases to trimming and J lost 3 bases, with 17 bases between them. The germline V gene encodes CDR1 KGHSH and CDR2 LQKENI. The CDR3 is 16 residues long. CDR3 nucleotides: TGTGCCAGCTCACCGGGATTCCAGAACCATTACACTGAAGCTTTCTTT. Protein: CASSPGFQNHYTEAFF.

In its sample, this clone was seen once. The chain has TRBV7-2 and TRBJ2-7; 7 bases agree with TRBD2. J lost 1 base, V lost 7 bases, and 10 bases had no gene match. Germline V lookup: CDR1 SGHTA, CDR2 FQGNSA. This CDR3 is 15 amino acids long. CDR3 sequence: CASTIRGGGSYEQYF. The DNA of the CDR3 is TGTGCCAGCACCATTCGTGGCGGGGGATCCTACGAGCAGTACTTC.